The 21 T cell receptor beta chains in this list originate from one sample, sequenced in a study of T cell changes during pregnancy in multiple sclerosis. TCRdb keeps only in-frame clones here, not all; method: immunoSEQ multiplex PCR. The sample yields tens of thousands of clones, approximately 89% seen once. The material sequenced was peripheral blood, taken before pregnancy. These receptors all come from a female donor with multiple sclerosis, enrolled in a pregnancy study.

V usage is TRBV27 and J usage is TRBJ2-7; weak D call: TRBD1 (7 bases). With 2 bases removed from V and 5 bases from J, the gap between germline ends came to 10 bases. Germline V CDR1 and CDR2: MNHEY, SMNVEV (reference sequence). The CDR3 has 13 residues. As DNA, the CDR3 is TGTGCCAGCAGTTTAGTCAGGGGGGACGAGCAGTACTTC. This codes for CASSLVRGDEQYF.

The chain carries TRBV10-3 and TRBJ1-1, with 9 bases fitting TRBD1. The J segment lost 5 bases and the V segment lost 1 base, leaving 5 bases of the junction unmatched. Germline V lookup: CDR1 ENHRY, CDR2 SYGVKD. This CDR3 region has 15 residues. The CDR3 sequence: CAISEYRTGETEAFF. DNA for the CDR3: TGTGCCATCAGTGAGTATAGGACAGGGGAGACTGAAGCTTTCTTT.

The chain joins TRBV5-1 to TRBJ2-5, with TRBD1 identical over 10 bases. The CDR3 is 13 amino acids. Germline loops: CDR1 SGHRS, CDR2 YFSETQ. V lost 7 bases and J lost 6; bases outside the gene matches: 6. CDR3 bases: TGCGCCAGCCTCGGACAGGGGGACAAGACCCAGTACTTC. As protein: CASLGQGDKTQYF.

The chain couples TRBV29-1 to TRBJ1-2; 8 bases are shared with TRBD1. The CDR3 is made up of 13 amino acids. Germline V gene data show CDR1 as SQVTM and CDR2 as ANQGSEA. The trim removed 5 bases at V and 8 bases at J, leaving 10 bases unmatched. In DNA, the CDR3 is TGCAGCGTTCCGACAGGGGAGGAAGGGGGCTACACCTTC. Translating gives CSVPTGEEGGYTF. The full variable domain, its missing parts supplied by reference TRBV29-1 and TRBJ1-2, is SAVISQKPSRDICQRGTSLTIQCQVDSQVTMMFWYRQQPGQSLTLIATANQGSEATYESGFVIDKFPISRPNLTFSTLTVSNMSPEDSSIYLCSVPTGEEGGYTFGSGTRLTVV.

The rearrangement uses TRBV4-3 and TRBJ2-1; 14 positions match TRBD2. The CDR3 loop spans 19 amino acids. Unmatched junction bases numbered 13, after V lost 5 bases and J lost 4 bases. Looked up from germline, CDR1 is LGHNA and CDR2 is YSLEER. Here the CDR3 DNA reads TGCGCCAGCAGCTCCGCGACTAGCGGGGGGGCCGCCTGGTACAATGAGCAGTTCTTC. Encoded protein: CASSSATSGGAAWYNEQFF.

The sample holds one count of this clone. V is TRBV25-1 and J is TRBJ2-7; 7 bases line up with TRBD1. Per the germline V gene, CDR1 is MGHDK and CDR2 is SYGVNS. The CDR3 length is 16 residues. V gave up 5 bases and J gave up 2 bases; unmatched junction bases: 12. CDR3 bases: TGTGCCAGCAGTCCATGGACAGGACAAGGGCCCTACGAGCAGTACTTC. It yields the protein CASSPWTGQGPYEQYF.

The chain combines TRBV6-1 with TRBJ1-3; no clear D. With 6 bases removed from V and 4 bases from J, the gap between germline ends came to 13 bases. The CDR3 sequence is 14 residues long. Germline CDR1 is MNHNS and CDR2 is SASEGT. The CDR3 DNA is TGTGCCAGCAGGCTAATAAAAGTCGGAAACACCATATATTTT. Protein product: CASRLIKVGNTIYF.

This clone showed up just once. The chain has TRBV5-4 and TRBJ1-1, with D perhaps TRBD1 (6 bases). Looked up from germline, CDR1 is SGHNT and CDR2 is YYREEE (reference sequence). CDR3 size: 13 residues. V lost 2 bases to trimming and J lost 5 bases, with 10 bases between them. The CDR3 DNA sequence: TGTGCCAGCAGCTTAGGGGGAAGGACTGAAGCTTTCTTT. Residues: CASSLGGRTEAFF.

V gene TRBV27 combines with J gene TRBJ2-2; D is uncertain. The CDR3 extends over 13 amino acids. V was cut by 3 bases and J by 6 bases, with 8 bases left in between. Germline-derived CDR1 and CDR2 are MNHEY and SMNVEV (reference sequence). DNA for the CDR3: TGTGCCAGCAGTTTCCGCCAGGCCGGGGAGCTGTTTTTT. This codes for CASSFRQAGELFF.

The V gene is TRBV9, the J gene TRBJ1-1, with a tentative D call TRBD1 (6 bases). In germline, CDR1 is SGDLS, CDR2 YYNGEE. The V end was cut by 5 bases, the J end by 0 bases, with 8 bases between. The CDR3 spans 13 residues. CDR3 in DNA: TGTGCCAGCAGGCAGGGGATGAACACTGAAGCTTTCTTT. As protein: CASRQGMNTEAFF.

This clone was detected once. The chain uses TRBV13 and TRBJ2-1; D is perhaps TRBD2 (6 bases). The germline V gene has CDR1 PRHDT and CDR2 FYEKMQ (reference sequence). V was trimmed by 2 bases and J by 7 bases, leaving 30 bases between them. This CDR3 contains 20 residues. DNA for the CDR3: TGTGCCAGCAGCTTATCGATTTTTTTTACTCCGGAGGGCCCCCTAAATGAGCAGTTCTTC. Protein sequence: CASSLSIFFTPEGPLNEQFF.

This clone showed up just once. The chain couples TRBV7-9 to TRBJ1-5; 9 positions agree with TRBD1. CDR1 is SEHNR and CDR2 is FQNEAQ in the germline V gene (reference sequence). V lost 5 bases to trimming and J lost 6 bases; unmatched junction nucleotides: 11. There are 16 residues in the CDR3. The chain's CDR3 is CASSQGTGSFFQPQHF. The CDR3 DNA follows: TGTGCCAGCAGCCAGGGGACAGGGTCGTTTTTTCAGCCCCAGCATTTT. Filled out from reference TRBV7-9 and TRBJ1-5, the complete variable domain reads DTGVSQNPRHKITKRGQNVTFRCDPISEHNRLYWYRQTLGQGPEFLTYFQNEAQLEKSRLLSDRFSAERPKGSFSTLEIQRTEQGDSAMYLCASSQGTGSFFQPQHFGDGTRLSIL.

CDR3 loop: CASSLEGGQAYEQYF. The DNA of the CDR3 is TGTGCCAGCAGCTTAGAAGGGGGCCAAGCCTACGAGCAGTACTTC. This chain connects TRBV7-9 to TRBJ2-7; TRBD1 matches at 7 bases. Germline CDR1 reads SEHNR; CDR2 reads FQNEAQ (reference sequence). The CDR3 has 15 amino acids. The J segment lost 2 bases and the V segment lost 1 base, leaving 5 bases of the junction unmatched.

V gene TRBV6-5 combines with J gene TRBJ1-1; 9 bases align to TRBD1. The V and J ends lost 5 bases and 2 bases, in that order; junction bases with no gene match: 0. CDR1 and CDR2 (germline): MNHEY, SVGAGI. The CDR3 runs to 13 residues. CDR3 coding DNA: TGTGCCAGCAGTACAGGGGGCAACACTGAAGCTTTCTTT. Translating it yields CASSTGGNTEAFF.

This sequence joins TRBV5-1 and TRBJ2-3, with D perhaps TRBD2 (5 bases). V lost 0 bases to trimming and J lost 0 bases, with 8 bases between them. The CDR3 runs to 15 residues. Germline V gene lookup returns CDR1 SGHRS and CDR2 YFSETQ. The CDR3 coding sequence is TGCGCCAGCAGCTTGGATAGCGCCAGCACAGATACGCAGTATTTT. This encodes CASSLDSASTDTQYF. Looking up the rest from reference TRBV5-1 and TRBJ2-3 gives the full variable domain: KAGVTQTPRYLIKTRGQQVTLSCSPISGHRSVSWYQQTPGQGLQFLFEYFSETQRNKGNFPGRFSGRQFSNSRSEMNVSTLELGDSALYLCASSLDSASTDTQYFGPGTRLTVL.

This clone was seen once. This chain connects TRBV4-3 to TRBJ1-2; D unclear. Germline values: CDR1 LGHNA, CDR2 YSLEER. CDR3 size: 21 residues. V lost 0 bases and J 0 bases, leaving 26 bases between the germline ends. CDR3 DNA: TGCGCCAGCAGCCAAGAGCTCGGCCGGGCAGCGGCAGGACTTCCTAACTATGGCTACACCTTC. Protein: CASSQELGRAAAGLPNYGYTF.

The rearrangement joins TRBV21-1 to TRBJ1-1; the table gives TRBD1 as D, unverified against the DNA. TRBV21-1 is labeled a pseudogene. The CDR3 spans 16 residues. CDR3 bases: TGTGCCAGCAGCAAAGCCCCACAGGAAATGGACACTGAAGCTTTCTTT. This gives the protein CASSKAPQEMDTEAFF.

This chain links TRBV14 with TRBJ2-5; D perhaps matches TRBD2 (5 bases). The V gene lost 6 bases and the J gene lost 3 bases, with 8 bases spanning the gap. Germline lookup yields CDR1 SGHDN and CDR2 FVKESK. This CDR3 has 12 amino acids. As DNA, the CDR3 is TGTGCCAGCAGTTATAGCGAAGAGACCCAGTACTTC. It encodes CASSYSEETQYF.

V gene TRBV29-1 combines with J gene TRBJ2-2; 7 bases are shared with TRBD1. Per the germline V gene, CDR1 is SQVTM and CDR2 is ANQGSEA. The CDR3 is 13 residues long. Losses at the gene ends were 7 bases for V and 5 bases for J; bases not matched to a gene: 7. For the CDR3, the DNA is TGCAGCGCCAGGACAGGAGGAACCGGGGAGCTGTTTTTT. Residues: CSARTGGTGELFF.

The V gene is TRBV5-4, the J gene TRBJ2-2; 7 positions agree with TRBD1. V was pared by 3 bases and J by 3 bases, with 5 bases of the junction left unmatched. The CDR3 loop spans 15 amino acids. CDR1 and CDR2 (germline): SGHNT, YYREEE (reference sequence). The CDR3: CASSSGTDYTGELFF. The DNA of the CDR3 is TGTGCCAGCAGCTCCGGGACAGATTACACCGGGGAGCTGTTTTTT.

The rearrangement links TRBV7-2 to TRBJ1-1, with 7 bases that match TRBD1. After removal of 5 bases from V and 6 bases from J, the junction contained 12 bases not matched to a gene. The CDR3 has 15 residues. Germline CDR1 and CDR2: SGHTA and FQGNSA. This CDR3 reads CASSPLRGARAEAFF. CDR3 bases: TGTGCCAGCAGCCCCCTCAGGGGGGCGCGTGCTGAAGCTTTCTTT.